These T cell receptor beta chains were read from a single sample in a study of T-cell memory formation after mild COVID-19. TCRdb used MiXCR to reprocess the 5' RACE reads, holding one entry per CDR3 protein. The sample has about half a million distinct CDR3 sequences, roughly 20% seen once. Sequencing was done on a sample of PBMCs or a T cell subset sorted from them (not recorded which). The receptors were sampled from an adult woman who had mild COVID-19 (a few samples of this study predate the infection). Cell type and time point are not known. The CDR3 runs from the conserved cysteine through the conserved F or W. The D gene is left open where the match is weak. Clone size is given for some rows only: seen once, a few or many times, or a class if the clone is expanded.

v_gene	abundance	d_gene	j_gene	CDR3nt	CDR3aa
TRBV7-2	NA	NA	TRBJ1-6	TGTGCCAGCAGCTTAGGGGGGGCCGCTCTCCTTAATTCACCCCTCCACTTT	CASSLGGAALLNSPLHF
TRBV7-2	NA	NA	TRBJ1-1	TGTGCCAGCAGCTTAGTAAGGGGGAACACTGAAGCTTTCTTT	CASSLVRGNTEAFF
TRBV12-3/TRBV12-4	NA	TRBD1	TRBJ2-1	TGTGCCAGCAGAACCGGTGGACAGGGGGCTAGAAATGAGCAGTTCTTC	CASRTGGQGARNEQFF
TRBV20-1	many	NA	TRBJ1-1	TGCAGTGCTAGGGTTCGCGACACTGAAGCTTTCTTT	CSARVRDTEAFF
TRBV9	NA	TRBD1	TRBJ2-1	TGTGCCAGCAGCGTAGAGGGACAGGACTACAATGAGCAGTTCTTC	CASSVEGQDYNEQFF
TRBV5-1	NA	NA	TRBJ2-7	TGCGCCAGCAGCGTGGAGGGGGGCTACGAGCAGCACTTC	CASSVEGGYEQHF
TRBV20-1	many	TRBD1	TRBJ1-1	TGCAGTGCTAGAGGTTCAGGGGGCTACGAAGCTTTCTTT	CSARGSGGYEAFF
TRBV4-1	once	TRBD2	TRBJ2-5	TGCGCCAGCAGCCAATTAGCGGGGGGGCTGGAGACCCAGTACTTC	CASSQLAGGLETQYF
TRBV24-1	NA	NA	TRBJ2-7	TGTGCCACCAGCATAGGGAACGAGCAGTACTTC	CATSIGNEQYF
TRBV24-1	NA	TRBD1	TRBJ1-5	TGTGCCACCAGTGAAGGGACAGGGGGACTTCAGCCCCAGCATTTT	CATSEGTGGLQPQHF
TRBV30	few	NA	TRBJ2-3	TGTGCCTCGATATTACGTTCGGGCCCCGCTACAGATACGCAGTATTTT	CASILRSGPATDTQYF
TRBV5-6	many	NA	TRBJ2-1	TGTGCCAGCAGCCATCCCCTCTCCTACAATGAGCAGTTCTTC	CASSHPLSYNEQFF
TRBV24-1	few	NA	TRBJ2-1	TGTGCCACCAGTGAAGCCAGTAATGAGCAGTTCTTC	CATSEASNEQFF
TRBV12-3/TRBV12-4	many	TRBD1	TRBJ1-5	TGTGCCAGCAACACACAGGGGGTGGGTAGTCAGCCCCAGCATTTT	CASNTQGVGSQPQHF
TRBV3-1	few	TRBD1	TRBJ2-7	TGTGCCAGCAGCACGACAGGGGAGCAGTACTTC	CASSTTGEQYF
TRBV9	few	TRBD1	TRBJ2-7	TGTGCCAGCAGCGTAGAAGGACAGGGGGCTTCCTACGAGCAGTACTTC	CASSVEGQGASYEQYF
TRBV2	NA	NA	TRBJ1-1	TGTGCCAGCAGTGAAGCGCCCTACAGGTGGTCTGAAGCTTTCTTT	CASSEAPYRWSEAFF
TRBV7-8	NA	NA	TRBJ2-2	TGTGCCAGCAGCTTAGTCCGGGGGGCCCACACCGGGGAGCTGTTTTTT	CASSLVRGAHTGELFF
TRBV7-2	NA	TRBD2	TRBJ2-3	TGTGCCAGCAGCTTTCATGGGCTAGCGGGAGATACGCAGTATTTT	CASSFHGLAGDTQYF
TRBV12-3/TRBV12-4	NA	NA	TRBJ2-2	TGTGCCAGCAGCTTAGCGGCCCTGGCTGCCGGGGAGCTGTTTTTT	CASSLAALAAGELFF
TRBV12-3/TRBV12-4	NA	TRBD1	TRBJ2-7	TGTGCCAGCAGTCGACAGGGGCTTTACGAGCAGTACTTC	CASSRQGLYEQYF
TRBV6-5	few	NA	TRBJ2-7	TGTGCCAGCAGTTACTTTAGGGGTACCGAGCAGTACTTC	CASSYFRGTEQYF
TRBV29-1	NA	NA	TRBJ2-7	TGCAGCGTTTGCTCGCCAGGCACCACCTACGAGCAGTACTTC	CSVCSPGTTYEQYF
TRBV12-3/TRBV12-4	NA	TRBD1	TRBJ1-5	TGTGCCAGCAGTTCCCCCCGGGACAGGGTATCGTATAGCAATCAGCCCCAGCATTTT	CASSSPRDRVSYSNQPQHF
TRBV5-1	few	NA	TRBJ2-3	TGCGCCAGCAGCTTGTTCGGAAGCACAGATACGCAGTATTTT	CASSLFGSTDTQYF
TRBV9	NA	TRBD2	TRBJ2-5	TGTGCCGTGGGACTAGCGGTAGGAGAGACCCAGTACTTC	CAVGLAVGETQYF
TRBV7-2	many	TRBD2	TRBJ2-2	TGTGCCAGCAGCCCCGCCGGGACTAGCAGGCGGGAGCTGTTTTTT	CASSPAGTSRRELFF
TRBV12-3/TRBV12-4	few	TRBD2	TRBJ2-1	TGTGCCAGCAGTTTAGAGTCGATGGGGCTAGCGGGGTACAATGAGCAGTTCTTC	CASSLESMGLAGYNEQFF
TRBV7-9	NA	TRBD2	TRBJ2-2	TGTGCCAGCAGCTCGACCGGGACTAGCACGGTTGCGAACACCGGGGAGCTGTTTTTT	CASSSTGTSTVANTGELFF
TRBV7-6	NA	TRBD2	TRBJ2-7	TGTGCCAGCAGCCAGACTAGCGGGGGCTACGAGCAGTACTTC	CASSQTSGGYEQYF
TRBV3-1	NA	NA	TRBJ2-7	TGTGCCAGCAGCCAAGATCCGGAATACGAGCAGTACTTC	CASSQDPEYEQYF
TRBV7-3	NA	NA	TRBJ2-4	TGTGCCAGCAGCTTACGTGGGCAGCCCGATGGCATTCAGTACTTC	CASSLRGQPDGIQYF
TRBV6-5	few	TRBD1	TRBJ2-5	TGTGCCAGCAGTAGGACAGGGGAGATGGCAACCCAGTACTTC	CASSRTGEMATQYF
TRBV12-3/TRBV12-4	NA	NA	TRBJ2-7	TGTGCCAGCACCTTGGGAGGAGCTCCCGGCGAGCAGTACTTC	CASTLGGAPGEQYF
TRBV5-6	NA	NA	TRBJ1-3	TGTGCCAGCAGCTTTCGAGGACAGAACTCTGGAAACACCATATATTTT	CASSFRGQNSGNTIYF
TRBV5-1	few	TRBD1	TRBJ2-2	TGCGCCAGCGGTGGGACAGGGGGCCACGGGGAGCTGTTTTTT	CASGGTGGHGELFF
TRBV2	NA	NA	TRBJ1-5	TGTGCCAGCAGTGGGGAACAGGGCAATCAGCCCCAGCATTTT	CASSGEQGNQPQHF
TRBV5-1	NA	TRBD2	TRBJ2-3	TGCGCCAGCAGCTTTGGACTAGCGGGAGAGGTCACCACAGATACGCAGTATTTT	CASSFGLAGEVTTDTQYF
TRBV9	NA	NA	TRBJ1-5	TGTGCCAGCAGCCCCAAGGCAGGGAGGAATCAGCCCCAGCATTTT	CASSPKAGRNQPQHF
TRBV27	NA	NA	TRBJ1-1	TGTGCCAGCAGTTTTGCTGGGGCAGGCACTGAAGCTTTCTTT	CASSFAGAGTEAFF
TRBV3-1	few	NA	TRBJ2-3	TGTGCCAGCAGCCCTCCGGGACAACTATGGGCACGCACAGATACGCAGTATTTT	CASSPPGQLWARTDTQYF
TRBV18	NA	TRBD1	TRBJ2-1	TGTGCCAGCTCGCCCGGGACAGGGGGAGCGGCGGGACAAGAGCAGTTCTTC	CASSPGTGGAAGQEQFF
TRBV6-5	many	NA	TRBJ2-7	TGTGCCAGCGGTACGGAGGGGGCGCTGGGCGAGCAGTACTTC	CASGTEGALGEQYF
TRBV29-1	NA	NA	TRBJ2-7	TGCAGCGTTGGCCCCGGTGGAATAGGCGACGAGCAGTACTTC	CSVGPGGIGDEQYF
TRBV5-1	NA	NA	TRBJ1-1	TGCGCCAGCAGCTTGGCCCAGGCCTCCGATCACTACACTGAAGCTTTCTTT	CASSLAQASDHYTEAFF
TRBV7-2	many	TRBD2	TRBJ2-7	TGTGCCAGCAGCTTAGAGGCTAGCGGGGGAATTCACGAGCAGTACTTC	CASSLEASGGIHEQYF
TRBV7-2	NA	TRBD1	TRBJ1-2	TGTGCCAGCACCGGGACAGGGCGGTATGGCTACACCTTC	CASTGTGRYGYTF
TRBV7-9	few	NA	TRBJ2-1	TGTGCCAGCAGGTCCGGGCGGTACAATGAGCAGTTCTTC	CASRSGRYNEQFF
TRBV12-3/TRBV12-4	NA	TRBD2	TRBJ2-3	TGTGCCAGCAGTTTTCCCCGGACTAGCGGGGGCCAAGATACGCAGTATTTT	CASSFPRTSGGQDTQYF
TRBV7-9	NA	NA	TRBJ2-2	TGTGCCAGCAGCGACAGAGACCTAACCGGGGAGCTGTTTTTT	CASSDRDLTGELFF
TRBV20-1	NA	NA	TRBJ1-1	TGCAGTGCTAGAGGCAGGGGTGGGGTAAACACTGAAGCTTTCTTT	CSARGRGGVNTEAFF
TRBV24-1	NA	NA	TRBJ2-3	TGTGCCAGCTCAGGGGACCTCACAGATACGCAGTATTTT	CASSGDLTDTQYF
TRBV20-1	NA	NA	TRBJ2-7	TGCAGTGCTAGGGACAGCAGGACCTACGAGCAGTACTTC	CSARDSRTYEQYF
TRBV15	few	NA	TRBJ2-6	TGTGCCACCAGCAGCAGGGTAACTGGGGCCAACGTCCTGACTTTC	CATSSRVTGANVLTF
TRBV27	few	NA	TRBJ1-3	TGTGCCAGCAGATCGGACACCTACTCTGGAAACACCATATATTTT	CASRSDTYSGNTIYF
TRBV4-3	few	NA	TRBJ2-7	TGCGCCAGCAGCCAAGACAGGGCCACAGTCTACGAGCAGTACTTC	CASSQDRATVYEQYF
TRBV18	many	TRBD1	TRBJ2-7	TGTGCCAGCTCACAGGACAGGGGGAAGTACGAGCAGTACTTC	CASSQDRGKYEQYF
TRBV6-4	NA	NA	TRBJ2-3	TGTGCCAGCAGTGCAGGGCCGGTAGCAACAGATACGCAGTATTTT	CASSAGPVATDTQYF
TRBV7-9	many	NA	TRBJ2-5	TGTGCCAGCAGCCCGGGGTGGCAAGAGACCCAGTACTTC	CASSPGWQETQYF
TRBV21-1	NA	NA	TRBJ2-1	TGTGCCAGCAGCTCCCCCCCCGGACTAGCGGGAGACTCCTACAATGAGCAGTTCTTC	CASSSPPGLAGDSYNEQFF